The sequence of this T cell receptor (beta chain) was determined in a study of cytomegalovirus exposure and HLA in healthy donors. Study-level findings and limits: Common viral pathogens (according to a later analysis) appeared linked to several of the most significant clusters.

The CDR3 covers 15 residues. Per germline, CDR1 SGHNT and CDR2 YYREEE (reference sequence). The V end lost 4 bases, the J end lost 0 bases, and 13 bases lay between the germline ends. Points on this clone: No antigen is known for it.

With 60 Vbeta and 13 Jbeta primers, the PCR was carried out. TCRdb's copy holds only in-frame clones and misses some; the assay was immunoSEQ multiplex PCR. This sample yields about 200,000 clones, of which almost 70% are seen a single time; 2.6% belongs to the top ten. The source of this sequence is a man aged 35 to 55 in good health and CMV-seropositive. The material sequenced was PBMCs. The chain couples TRBV5-4 to TRBJ1-2; possible D gene TRBD1, 6 bases. Here the CDR3 DNA reads TGTGCCAGCAGCAGGGGGGAGGGCGCTAACTATGGCTACACCTTC. It is translated as CASSRGEGANYGYTF.